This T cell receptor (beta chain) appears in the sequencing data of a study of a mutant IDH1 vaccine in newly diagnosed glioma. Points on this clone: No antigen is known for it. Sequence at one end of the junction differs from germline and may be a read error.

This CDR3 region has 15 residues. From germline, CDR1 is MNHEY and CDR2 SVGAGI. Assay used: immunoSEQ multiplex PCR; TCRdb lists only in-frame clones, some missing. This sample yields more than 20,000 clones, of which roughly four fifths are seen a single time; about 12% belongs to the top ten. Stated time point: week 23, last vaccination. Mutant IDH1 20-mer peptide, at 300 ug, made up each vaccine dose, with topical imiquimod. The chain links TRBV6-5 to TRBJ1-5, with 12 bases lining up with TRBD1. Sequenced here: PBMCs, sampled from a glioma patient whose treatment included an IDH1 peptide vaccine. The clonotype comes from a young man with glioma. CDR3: CAISYGGQGAGPQHF. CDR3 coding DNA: TGTGCCATCAGTTACGGGGGACAGGGGGCGGGGCCCCAGCATTTT.